This T cell receptor beta chain was sequenced during a study of T-cell reconstitution after alpha-beta-depleted transplantation in children. Study conclusions and caveats: Several hundred rapidly expanded clones from non-depleted graft cells reportedly supplied alpha-beta T cells about two months post-transplant. Recipient T cells and thymic progenitors that survived gave rise to the high TCRbeta diversity observed at day 60 in some patients.

On this clonotype itself: No antigen is known for it.

Germline CDR1 and CDR2: SGHRS and YFSETQ. The CDR3 loop spans 13 amino acids. The V gene lost 2 bases and the J gene lost 2 bases, with 8 bases spanning the gap. Unique molecular identifiers tagged the TCRbeta library. TCRdb independently ran MiXCR on the PCR reads; one entry per CDR3 protein. Of 610,000 or so distinct CDR3 sequences listed, over 25% are singletons. The chain employs TRBV5-1 and TRBJ2-7, with D tentatively TRBD1 (5 bases). Sequenced here: PBMCs, sampled before TCRalphabeta/CD19-depleted stem cell transplant. This TCR was recovered from a boy under two years old with Wiskott-Aldrich syndrome, due to receive a stem cell transplant. CDR3 bases: TGCGCCAGCAGCTTCCAGGGTACCTACGAGCAGTACTTC. Translation: CASSFQGTYEQYF.